This T cell receptor (beta chain) was recorded in a study of spatial heterogeneity in lung cancer. Study-wide points: Counts of expanded intratumoral alpha and beta TCRs tracked tumor mutation counts.

Carried by each TCR cDNA molecule was a unique molecular identifier. TCRdb analysed the 5' RACE reads with MiXCR anew, one entry per CDR3 protein. The data show several hundred distinct CDR3 sequences, approximately 35% seen once. V gave up 5 bases and J gave up 2 bases; unmatched junction bases: 4. The CDR3 has 14 residues. In the case of this clonotype: Its antigen is unknown.

The time point here: sample taken at primary tumor resection. Donors were roughly 70 untreated early-stage non-small cell lung cancer patients. From tumor, nontumor lung or frozen PBMC, whole RNA was taken unsorted for sequencing. The J gene is TRBJ2-5, the V gene TRBV23-1, with 8 bases fitting TRBD1. TRBV23-1 is labeled an ORF, and its function is uncertain. The TCR originated in a male donor with early-stage non-small cell lung cancer. The sample consisted of lung tumor tissue, taken at surgery. The CDR3 region is CASSYDRGQETQYF. In nucleotides, the CDR3 is TGCGCCAGCAGTTACGACAGGGGACAAGAGACCCAGTACTTC.